These T cell receptor beta chains were read from a single sample in a study of T cell changes during pregnancy in multiple sclerosis. Sequencing was performed with immunoSEQ multiplex PCR; in TCRdb, only in-frame clones are kept and a portion is missing. Of approximately 100,000 clones listed, about 91% are singletons. Sequencing used peripheral blood, obtained in the second trimester of pregnancy. The receptor source for this set is a female donor with multiple sclerosis, enrolled in a pregnancy study. CDR3s include the opening cysteine and the closing phenylalanine or tryptophan. The D gene is left open where the match is weak. For some rows the clone size is stated as once, few or many, or as a class when expanded; others skip it.

cdr3_aa	cdr3_nt	v_call	j_call	clone_size	d_call
CASSLSPRISTEAFF	TGTGCCAGCAGTTTATCCCCGCGTATTTCCACTGAAGCTTTCTTT	TRBV27	TRBJ1-1	-	-
CASSTRQTSGGFTDTQYF	TGTGCCAGTAGTACCCGCCAGACTAGCGGAGGGTTCACAGATACGCAGTATTTT	TRBV19	TRBJ2-3	-	TRBD2
CASSLERRETQYF	TGTGCCAGCAGCTTGGAGAGGAGAGAGACCCAGTACTTC	TRBV5-4	TRBJ2-5	once	-
CASSLDTGNTGELFF	TGTGCCAGCAGCTTGGATACGGGGAACACCGGGGAGCTGTTTTTT	TRBV7-9	TRBJ2-2	-	-
CASSRLFRGQGTSGYTF	TGTGCCAGCAGCCGCCTATTCAGGGGACAGGGAACTTCTGGCTACACCTTC	TRBV21-1	TRBJ1-2	-	-
CASSVQDRVGWPQHF	TGTGCCAGCAGTGTCCAAGACAGGGTTGGATGGCCCCAGCATTTT	TRBV28	TRBJ1-5	-	TRBD1
CASSPRTSGRAYNEQFF	TGTGCCAGCAGTCCAAGGACTAGCGGGAGGGCATACAATGAGCAGTTCTTC	TRBV28	TRBJ2-1	few	TRBD2
CASSQGTGGNEQFF	TGCGCCAGCAGCCAAGGGACAGGGGGCAATGAGCAGTTCTTC	TRBV4-1	TRBJ2-1	once	TRBD1
CASSLGDRPANYGYTF	TGTGCCAGCAGTTTGGGGGACAGGCCGGCTAACTATGGCTACACCTTC	TRBV28	TRBJ1-2	-	TRBD1
CASSHRTSAITDTQYF	TGCGCCAGCAGCCACCGGACTAGCGCCATCACAGATACGCAGTATTTT	TRBV5-1	TRBJ2-3	-	TRBD2
CSVGDPGGFTSYGYTF	TGCAGCGTTGGCGATCCGGGAGGATTTACCAGCTATGGCTACACCTTC	TRBV29-1	TRBJ1-2	-	-
CASSYYRGAGETQYF	TGTGCCAGCAGTTACTACCGCGGGGCGGGAGAGACCCAGTACTTC	TRBV6-5	TRBJ2-5	-	-
CASSLTYRDNEQFF	TGTGCCAGCAGTTTAACTTACAGGGACAATGAGCAGTTCTTC	TRBV6-4	TRBJ2-1	-	-
CASSLLAGGSYNEQFF	TGTGCCAGCAGTTTACTAGCGGGAGGGTCCTACAATGAGCAGTTCTTC	TRBV27	TRBJ2-1	-	TRBD2
CASRIAGGLRETQYF	TGTGCCAGCAGAATAGCGGGAGGGCTGAGAGAGACCCAGTACTTC	TRBV6-5	TRBJ2-5	-	TRBD2
CASSPAGIGTSTDTQYF	TGTGCCAGCTCACCTGCGGGGATCGGAACTAGCACAGATACGCAGTATTTT	TRBV18	TRBJ2-3	-	-
CASSLGRGTRGPDTQYF	TGTGCCAGCAGCTTGGGACGAGGGACTAGAGGACCAGATACGCAGTATTTT	TRBV5-6	TRBJ2-3	once	TRBD2
CASSLTGYNEQFF	TGTGCCAGCAGTTTAACAGGATACAATGAGCAGTTCTTC	TRBV28	TRBJ2-1	-	-
CASRDSPDTDTQYF	TGTGCCAGCAGGGACAGTCCTGACACAGATACGCAGTATTTT	TRBV27	TRBJ2-3	-	-
CASDRQGPNQPQHF	TGTGCCAGTGATCGACAGGGGCCCAATCAGCCCCAGCATTTT	TRBV19	TRBJ1-5	-	TRBD1
CASSPGTGQYF	TGTGCCAGCAGTCCAGGGACAGGGCAGTACTTC	TRBV27	TRBJ2-4	-	TRBD1
CASSLAGVAYEQYF	TGTGCCAGCAGCTTGGCCGGGGTCGCCTACGAGCAGTACTTC	TRBV5-6	TRBJ2-7	-	-
CASSLAGLGIYEQYF	TGTGCCAGCAGCTTAGCAGGACTGGGGATCTACGAGCAGTACTTC	TRBV7-9	TRBJ2-7	-	-
CASSVGREQYF	TGCGCCAGCAGTGTAGGGAGGGAGCAGTACTTC	TRBV10-2	TRBJ2-7	-	-
CATSRRNRGDEQYF	TGTGCCACCAGCAGAAGGAACAGGGGTGACGAGCAGTACTTC	TRBV15	TRBJ2-7	-	TRBD1
CASSSGQGHYGYTF	TGTGCCAGCAGCTCCGGACAGGGCCACTATGGCTACACCTTC	TRBV5-4	TRBJ1-2	-	TRBD1
CASSPGLAGRVYEQYF	TGTGCCAGCAGTCCCGGACTAGCGGGGAGAGTATACGAGCAGTACTTC	TRBV11-2	TRBJ2-7	-	TRBD2
CASSPSELAGGLGQYF	TGTGCCAGCAGCCCTTCCGAACTAGCGGGAGGACTTGGGCAGTACTTC	TRBV9	TRBJ2-7	-	TRBD2
CASSMTGGTNQPQHF	TGTGCCAGTAGTATGACAGGGGGAACCAATCAGCCCCAGCATTTT	TRBV19	TRBJ1-5	-	TRBD1
CASSIYSGSLSIEQFF	TGTGCCAGCAGTATCTATAGCGGGAGTTTGTCTATCGAGCAGTTCTTC	TRBV27	TRBJ2-1	-	TRBD2
CAINPHRAGLNTEAFF	TGTGCCATCAACCCCCACCGAGCAGGGTTGAACACTGAAGCTTTCTTT	TRBV10-3	TRBJ1-1	few	-
CASGLVRGAGRYNEQFF	TGTGCTAGTGGTTTGGTACGAGGGGCGGGGCGCTACAATGAGCAGTTCTTC	TRBV12-5	TRBJ2-1	-	-
CASSFDRGTNYGYTF	TGTGCCAGCAGCTTTGACAGGGGAACTAACTATGGCTACACCTTC	TRBV7-2	TRBJ1-2	-	TRBD1
CASSQDFGGEQYF	TGTGCCAGCAGCCAAGATTTCGGGGGCGAGCAGTACTTC	TRBV14	TRBJ2-7	-	-
CASRKIRGYDYEQYF	TGTGCCAGCAGGAAAATCCGGGGTTACGACTACGAGCAGTACTTC	TRBV11-2	TRBJ2-7	-	-
CATSGQGAFTAYEQYF	TGTGCCACCTCGGGACAGGGGGCTTTTACAGCCTACGAGCAGTACTTC	TRBV2	TRBJ2-7	-	TRBD1
CASSPWTGHTEAFF	TGCGCCAGCAGCCCTTGGACAGGGCACACTGAAGCTTTCTTT	TRBV4-3	TRBJ1-1	-	TRBD1
CASSSTGESTDTQYF	TGTGCCAGCAGCTCGACAGGGGAAAGCACAGATACGCAGTATTTT	TRBV7-3	TRBJ2-3	-	TRBD1
CASSPWTSRETQYF	TGTGCCAGCAGTCCATGGACAAGTCGGGAGACCCAGTACTTC	TRBV6-1	TRBJ2-5	-	-
CASSVGLAGYNEQFF	TGTGCCAGCAGCGTAGGATTAGCGGGGTACAATGAGCAGTTCTTC	TRBV9	TRBJ2-1	once	TRBD2